The 3 T cell receptor beta chains below come from one sample, sequenced in a study. TCRdb itself ran the 5' RACE reads through MiXCR, one entry per CDR3 protein. The sample includes about 9,100 distinct CDR3 sequences, about three fifths of them seen just once. Sequencing was done on a sample of tumor-infiltrating memory CD4+ T cells sorted from the breast tumor. The subset denotes: memory CD4+ T cells, CD4+CD45RO+CD25-. The receptors originated from a female donor with breast cancer.

The gene calls are TRBV7-3 and TRBJ1-4; no definite D call. This CDR3 has 14 residues. The germline V and J ends were trimmed by 5 bases and 5 bases, with 12 bases remaining between them. Germline CDR1 is SGHTA and CDR2 is FQGTGA. This CDR3 reads CASSRSSKNEKLFF. CDR3 nucleotides: TGTGCCAGCAGCCGAAGTAGCAAAAATGAAAAACTGTTTTTT.

V usage is TRBV29-1 and J usage is TRBJ1-1, with 8 bases matching TRBD1. V was clipped by 7 bases and J by 5 bases; unmatched bases: 6. Germline CDR1 is SQVTM and CDR2 is ANQGSEA. The CDR3 totals 12 residues. This chain's CDR3 is CSANRGGTEAFF. DNA of the CDR3: TGCAGCGCAAACAGGGGGGGGACTGAAGCTTTCTTT.

The V gene is TRBV10-2, the J gene TRBJ2-1; D is tentatively TRBD1 or TRBD2 (5 bases each). In germline, CDR1 is WSHSY, CDR2 SAAADI. With 4 bases removed from V and 6 bases from J, the gap between germline ends came to 10 bases. This CDR3 has 13 residues. The CDR3 loop is CASSGGAGNEQFF. CDR3 nucleotides: TGCGCCAGCAGTGGAGGGGCCGGCAATGAGCAGTTCTTC.